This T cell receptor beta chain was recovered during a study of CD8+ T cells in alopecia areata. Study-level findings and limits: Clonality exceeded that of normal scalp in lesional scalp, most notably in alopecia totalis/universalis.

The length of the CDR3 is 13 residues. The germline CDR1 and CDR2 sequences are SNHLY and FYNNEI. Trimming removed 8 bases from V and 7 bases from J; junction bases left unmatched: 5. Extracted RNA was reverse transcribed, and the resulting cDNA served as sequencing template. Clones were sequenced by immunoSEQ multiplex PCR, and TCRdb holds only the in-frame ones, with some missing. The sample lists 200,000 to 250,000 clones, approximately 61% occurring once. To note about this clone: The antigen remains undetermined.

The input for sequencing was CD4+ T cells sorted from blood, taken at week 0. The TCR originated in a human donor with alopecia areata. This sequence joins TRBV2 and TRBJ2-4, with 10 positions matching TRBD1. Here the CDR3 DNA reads TGTGCCAGCGAGGGACAGGGGAACAACATTCAGTACTTC. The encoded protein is CASEGQGNNIQYF.